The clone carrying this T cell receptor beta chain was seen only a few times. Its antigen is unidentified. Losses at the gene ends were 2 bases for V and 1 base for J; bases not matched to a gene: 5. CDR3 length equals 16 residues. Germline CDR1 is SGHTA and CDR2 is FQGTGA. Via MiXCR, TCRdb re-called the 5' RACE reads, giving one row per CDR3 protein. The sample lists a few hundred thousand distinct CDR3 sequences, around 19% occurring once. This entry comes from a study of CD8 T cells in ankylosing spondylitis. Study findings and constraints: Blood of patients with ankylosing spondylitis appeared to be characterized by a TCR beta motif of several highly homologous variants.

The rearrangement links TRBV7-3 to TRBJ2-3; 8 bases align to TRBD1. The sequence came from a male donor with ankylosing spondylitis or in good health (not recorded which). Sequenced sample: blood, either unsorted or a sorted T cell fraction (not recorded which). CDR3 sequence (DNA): TGTGCCAGCAGCTTAGCCAGGGGGCAGGGCACAGATACGCAGTATTTT. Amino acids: CASSLARGQGTDTQYF.